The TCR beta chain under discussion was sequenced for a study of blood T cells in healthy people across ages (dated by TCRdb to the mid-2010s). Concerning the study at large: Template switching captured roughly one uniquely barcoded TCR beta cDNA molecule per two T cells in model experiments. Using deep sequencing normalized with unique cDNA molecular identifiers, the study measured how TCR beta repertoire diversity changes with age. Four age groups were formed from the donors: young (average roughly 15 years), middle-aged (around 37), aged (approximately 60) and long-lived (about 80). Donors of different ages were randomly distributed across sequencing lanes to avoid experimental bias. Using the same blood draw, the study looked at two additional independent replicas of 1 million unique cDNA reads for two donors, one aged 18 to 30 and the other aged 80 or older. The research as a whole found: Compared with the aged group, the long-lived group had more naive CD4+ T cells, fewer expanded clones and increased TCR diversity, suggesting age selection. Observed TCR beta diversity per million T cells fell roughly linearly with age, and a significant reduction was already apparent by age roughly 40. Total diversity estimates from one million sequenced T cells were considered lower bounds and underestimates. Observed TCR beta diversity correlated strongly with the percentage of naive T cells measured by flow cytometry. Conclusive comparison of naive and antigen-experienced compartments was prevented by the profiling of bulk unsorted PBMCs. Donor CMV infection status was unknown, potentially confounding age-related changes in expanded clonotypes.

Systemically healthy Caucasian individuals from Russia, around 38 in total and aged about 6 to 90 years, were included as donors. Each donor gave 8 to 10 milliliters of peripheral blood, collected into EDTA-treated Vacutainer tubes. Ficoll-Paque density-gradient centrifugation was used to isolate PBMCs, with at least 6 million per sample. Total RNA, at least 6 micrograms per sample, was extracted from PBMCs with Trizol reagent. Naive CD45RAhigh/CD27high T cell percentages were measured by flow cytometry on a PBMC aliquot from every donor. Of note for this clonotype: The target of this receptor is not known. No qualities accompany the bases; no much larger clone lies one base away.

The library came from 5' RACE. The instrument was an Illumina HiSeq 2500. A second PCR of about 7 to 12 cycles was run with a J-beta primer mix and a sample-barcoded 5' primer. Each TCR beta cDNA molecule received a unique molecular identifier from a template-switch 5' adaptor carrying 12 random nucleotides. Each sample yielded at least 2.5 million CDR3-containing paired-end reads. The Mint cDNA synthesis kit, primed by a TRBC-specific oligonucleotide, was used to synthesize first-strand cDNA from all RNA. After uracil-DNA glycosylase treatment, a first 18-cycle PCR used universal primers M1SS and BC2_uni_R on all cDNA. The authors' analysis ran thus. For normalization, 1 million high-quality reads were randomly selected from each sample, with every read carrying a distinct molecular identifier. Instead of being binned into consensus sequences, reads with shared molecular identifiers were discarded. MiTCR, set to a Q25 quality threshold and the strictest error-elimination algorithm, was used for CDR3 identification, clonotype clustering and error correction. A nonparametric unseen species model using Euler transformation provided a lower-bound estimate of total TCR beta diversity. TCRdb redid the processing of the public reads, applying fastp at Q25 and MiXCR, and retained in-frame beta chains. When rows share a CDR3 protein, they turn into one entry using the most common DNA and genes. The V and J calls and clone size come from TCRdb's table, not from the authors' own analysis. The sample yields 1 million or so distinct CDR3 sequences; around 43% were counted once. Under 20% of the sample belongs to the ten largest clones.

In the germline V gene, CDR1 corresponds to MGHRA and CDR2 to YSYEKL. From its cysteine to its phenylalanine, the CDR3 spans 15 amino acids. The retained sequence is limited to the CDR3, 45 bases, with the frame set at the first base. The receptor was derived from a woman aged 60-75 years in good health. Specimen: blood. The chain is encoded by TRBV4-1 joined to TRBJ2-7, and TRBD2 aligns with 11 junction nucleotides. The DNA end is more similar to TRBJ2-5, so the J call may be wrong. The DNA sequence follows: TGCGCCAGCAGCGATAGCGGGAGGGCCATGGAGACCCAGTACTTC. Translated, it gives CASSDSGRAMETQYF.